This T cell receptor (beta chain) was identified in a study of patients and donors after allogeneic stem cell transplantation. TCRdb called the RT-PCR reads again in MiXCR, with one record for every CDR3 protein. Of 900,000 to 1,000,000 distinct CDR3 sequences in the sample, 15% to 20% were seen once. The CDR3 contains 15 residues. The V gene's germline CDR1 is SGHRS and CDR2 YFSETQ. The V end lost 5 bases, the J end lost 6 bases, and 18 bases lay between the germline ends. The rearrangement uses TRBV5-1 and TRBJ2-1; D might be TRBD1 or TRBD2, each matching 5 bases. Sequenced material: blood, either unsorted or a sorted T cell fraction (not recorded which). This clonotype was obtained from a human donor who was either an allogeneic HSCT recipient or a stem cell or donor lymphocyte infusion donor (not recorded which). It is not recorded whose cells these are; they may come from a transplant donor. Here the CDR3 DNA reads TGCGCCAGCAGATCTCAGGGTTTCGCGGGCAATGAGCAGTTCTTC. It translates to CASRSQGFAGNEQFF. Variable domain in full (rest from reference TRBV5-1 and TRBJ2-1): KAGVTQTPRYLIKTRGQQVTLSCSPISGHRSVSWYQQTPGQGLQFLFEYFSETQRNKGNFPGRFSGRQFSNSRSEMNVSTLELGDSALYLCASRSQGFAGNEQFFGPGTRLTVL.